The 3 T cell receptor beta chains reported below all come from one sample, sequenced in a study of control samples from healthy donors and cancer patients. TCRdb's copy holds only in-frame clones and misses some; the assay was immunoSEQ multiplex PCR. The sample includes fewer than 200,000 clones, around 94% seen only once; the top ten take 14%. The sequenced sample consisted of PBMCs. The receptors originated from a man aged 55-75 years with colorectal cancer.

CDR3 nucleotides: TGTGCCAGTAGTATAGACCGGACAGGATCCGAGACCCAGTACTTC. Translation gives CASSIDRTGSETQYF. The V call is TRBV19, the J call TRBJ2-5, with 7 bases identical to TRBD1. After removal of 0 bases from V and 5 bases from J, the junction contained 6 bases not matched to a gene. Germline V gene data show CDR1 as LNHDA and CDR2 as SQIVND (reference sequence). The CDR3 runs to 15 residues.

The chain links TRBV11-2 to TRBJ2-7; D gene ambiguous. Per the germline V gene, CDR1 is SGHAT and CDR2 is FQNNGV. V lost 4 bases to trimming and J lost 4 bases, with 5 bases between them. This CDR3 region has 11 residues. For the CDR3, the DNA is TGTGCCAGCAGCTCCAGGTACGAGCAGTACTTC. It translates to CASSSRYEQYF.

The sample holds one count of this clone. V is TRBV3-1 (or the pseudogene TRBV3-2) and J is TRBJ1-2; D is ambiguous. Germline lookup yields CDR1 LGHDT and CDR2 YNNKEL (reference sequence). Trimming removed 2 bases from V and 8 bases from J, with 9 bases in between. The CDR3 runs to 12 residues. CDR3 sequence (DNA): TGTGCCAGCAGCCAACAGGTTACGGGCTACACCTTC. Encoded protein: CASSQQVTGYTF.